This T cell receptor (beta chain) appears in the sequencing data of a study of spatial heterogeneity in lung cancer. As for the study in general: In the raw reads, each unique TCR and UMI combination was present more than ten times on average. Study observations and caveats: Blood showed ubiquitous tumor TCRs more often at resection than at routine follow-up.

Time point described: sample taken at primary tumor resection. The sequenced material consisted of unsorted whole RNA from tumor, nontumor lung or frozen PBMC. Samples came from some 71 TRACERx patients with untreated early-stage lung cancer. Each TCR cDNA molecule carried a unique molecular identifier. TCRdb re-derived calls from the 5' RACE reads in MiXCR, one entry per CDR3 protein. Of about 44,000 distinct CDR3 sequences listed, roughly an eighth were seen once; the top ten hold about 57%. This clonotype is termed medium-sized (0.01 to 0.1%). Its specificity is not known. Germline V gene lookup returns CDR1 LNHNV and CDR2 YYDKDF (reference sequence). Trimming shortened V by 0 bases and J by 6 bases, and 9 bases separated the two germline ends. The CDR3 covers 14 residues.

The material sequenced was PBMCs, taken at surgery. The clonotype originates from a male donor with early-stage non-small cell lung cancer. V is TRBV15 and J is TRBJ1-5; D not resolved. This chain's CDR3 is CATSRDNSGQPQHF. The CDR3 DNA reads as TGTGCCACCAGCAGAGACAACTCAGGTCAGCCCCAGCATTTT.